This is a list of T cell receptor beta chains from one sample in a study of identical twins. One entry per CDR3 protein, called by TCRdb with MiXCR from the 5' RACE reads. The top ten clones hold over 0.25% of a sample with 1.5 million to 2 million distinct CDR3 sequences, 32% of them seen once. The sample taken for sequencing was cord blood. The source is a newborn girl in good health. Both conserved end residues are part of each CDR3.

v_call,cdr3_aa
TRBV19,CATDNGGAGYEQYF
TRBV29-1,CSVAPGLAVYNEQFF
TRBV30,CAWRGGASSYEQYF
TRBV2,CASSVLGNQETQYF
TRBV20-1,CSARTGIRSEAFF
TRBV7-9,CASSLGHRDYGNEKLFF
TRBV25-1,CASSELDREVNEQYF
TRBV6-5,CASSITSVAYNEQFF
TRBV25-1,CASSETASYEQYF
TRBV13,CASATGKDEQYF
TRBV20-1,CSARPLAGSYNEQFF
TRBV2,CASTRDPSYNEQYF
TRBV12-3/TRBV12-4,CAISFGGVAFF
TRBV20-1,CSARDPGFSPLHF
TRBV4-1,CASSEPGTNLWDTQYF
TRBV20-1,CSAWGLAGSTPYQETQYF
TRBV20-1,CSASLGETQYF
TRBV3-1,CASSQDGTATYEQYF
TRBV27,CASSFYGTDTQYF
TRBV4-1,CASSQGVAGLSYEQYF
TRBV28,CASRRDRGDYGYTF
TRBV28,CASSFSDRGRRETQYF
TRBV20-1,CSVLGPNTEAFF
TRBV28,CASRHSGPSYNEQFF
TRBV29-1,CSVEEGSNQPQHF
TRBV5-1,CASSLGSTGTQYF
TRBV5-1,CASRRTSGRASSYNEQYF
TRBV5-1,CASSLPGREETQYF
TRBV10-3,CAISWDSQGQFF
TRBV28,CASSFWGRDGYTF
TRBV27,CASSLGSSRPWNEQYF
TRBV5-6,CASSFQGSILSYEQYF
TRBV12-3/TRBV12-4,CASSSGTRAHDYTF
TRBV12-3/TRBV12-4,CASSFTGIHEQYF
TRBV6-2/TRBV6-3,CASSLSSPPNTEAFF
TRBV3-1,CASSHPPPGGQKETQYF
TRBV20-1,CSATGGGDYGYTF
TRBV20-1,CSARETGYNSPLHF
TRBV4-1,CASSYRPGGDTDTQYF
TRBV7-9,CASSSPGTGAEQYF
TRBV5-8,CASSLAWTGSTDTQYF
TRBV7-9,CASKALTSSTDTQYF
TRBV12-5,CASGLVLGGGAYNEQFF
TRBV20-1,CSARGGDRGSRQPQHF
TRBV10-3,CAISESATGGSQPQHF